Each of the 2 T cell receptor beta chains below was sequenced from the same sample in a study of cytomegalovirus exposure and HLA in healthy donors. With 60 Vbeta and 13 Jbeta primers, the PCR was carried out. Only in-frame clones appear in the TCRdb table, and some are missing; sequencing was by immunoSEQ multiplex PCR. The sample carries fewer than 150,000 clones, roughly 73% recorded once. The sequenced sample consisted of PBMCs. Receptor source: a human donor in good health.

The chain recombines TRBV21-1 with TRBJ2-3; TRBD2 is taken as the D call from the table, unchecked against the DNA. TRBV21-1 is a documented pseudogene. The CDR3 length is 14 residues. This CDR3 reads CASKGLVFPDTQYF. The CDR3 DNA reads as TGTGCCAGCAAGGGACTAGTTTTTCCAGATACGCAGTATTTT.

The chain recombines TRBV18 with TRBJ1-5; no clear D. This CDR3 has 13 residues. V was pared by 2 bases and J by 4 bases, with 6 bases between. The germline gives CDR1 KGHSH, CDR2 LQKENI. This chain's CDR3 is CASSPGENQPQHF. In nucleotides, the CDR3 is TGTGCCAGCTCACCAGGGGAGAATCAGCCCCAGCATTTT.